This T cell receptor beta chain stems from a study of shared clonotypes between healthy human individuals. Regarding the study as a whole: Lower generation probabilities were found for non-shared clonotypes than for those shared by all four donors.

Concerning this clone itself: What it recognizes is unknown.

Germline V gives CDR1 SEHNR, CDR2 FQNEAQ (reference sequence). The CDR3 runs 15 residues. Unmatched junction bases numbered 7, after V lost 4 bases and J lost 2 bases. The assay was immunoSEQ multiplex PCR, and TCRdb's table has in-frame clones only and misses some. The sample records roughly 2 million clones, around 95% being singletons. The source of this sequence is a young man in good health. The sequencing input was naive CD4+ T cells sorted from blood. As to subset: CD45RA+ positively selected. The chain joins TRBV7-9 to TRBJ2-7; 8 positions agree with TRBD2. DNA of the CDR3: TGTGCCAGCAGCTCCCAAAGCGGGGGAACCTACGAGCAGTACTTC. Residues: CASSSQSGGTYEQYF. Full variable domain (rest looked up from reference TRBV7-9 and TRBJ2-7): DTGVSQNPRHKITKRGQNVTFRCDPISEHNRLYWYRQTLGQGPEFLTYFQNEAQLEKSRLLSDRFSAERPKGSFSTLEIQRTEQGDSAMYLCASSSQSGGTYEQYFGPGTRLTVT.